Described below is a single T cell receptor (beta chain) sequence and its context. The sample belongs to a study of OX40 agonist ivuxolimab in advanced cancers. Study at large: Recorded diagnoses for dose-escalation patients were hepatocellular carcinoma, melanoma, renal cell or head and neck cancer. Therapy given before enrollment (anti-PD-1, anti-PD-L1 or anti-CTLA-4) was allowed, and 35% to 45% had some.

The assay was immunoSEQ multiplex PCR, and TCRdb's table has in-frame clones only and misses some. The data show tens of thousands of clones, roughly 87% seen once. Deletions cut 5 bases from V and 4 bases from J, with 23 bases between. The CDR3 extends over 17 amino acids. Germline CDR1 is MNHEY and CDR2 is SMNVEV (reference sequence). Sequenced here: CD4+ or CD8+ T cells sorted from blood, sampled in a trial of the OX40 agonist ivuxolimab. The sequence was collected from an adult with an advanced solid tumor such as melanoma, head and neck, liver or kidney cancer. This chain connects TRBV27 to TRBJ1-1; D may be TRBD1 (5 bases). The CDR3 bases are TGTGCCAGCAGTAGCACAAAACGAGTCAGGGAAGGCACTGAAGCTTTCTTT. Translation gives CASSSTKRVREGTEAFF.